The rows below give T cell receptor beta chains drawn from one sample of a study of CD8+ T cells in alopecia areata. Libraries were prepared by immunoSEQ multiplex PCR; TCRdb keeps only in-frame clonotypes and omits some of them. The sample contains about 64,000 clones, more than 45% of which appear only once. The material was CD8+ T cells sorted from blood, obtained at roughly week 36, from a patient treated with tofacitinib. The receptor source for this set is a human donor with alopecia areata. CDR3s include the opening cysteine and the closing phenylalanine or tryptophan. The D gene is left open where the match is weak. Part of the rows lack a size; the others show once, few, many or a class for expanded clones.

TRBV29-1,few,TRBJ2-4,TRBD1,CSGGQGMVAAKNIQYF,TGCAGCGGGGGACAGGGGATGGTTGCGGCCAAAAACATTCAGTACTTC
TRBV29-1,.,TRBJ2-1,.,CSVEAPTGGQNNEQFF,TGCAGCGTTGAAGCTCCGACAGGCGGACAGAATAATGAGCAGTTCTTC
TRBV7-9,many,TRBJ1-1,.,CASSLAQGMNTEAFF,TGTGCCAGCAGCTTAGCGCAAGGGATGAACACTGAAGCTTTCTTT
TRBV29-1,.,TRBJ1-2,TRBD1,CSVGQDYGYTF,TGCAGCGTGGGACAGGATTATGGCTACACCTTC
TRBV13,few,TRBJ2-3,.,CASSSPSGPLWGTQYF,TGTGCCAGCAGCTCTCCATCGGGACCGCTATGGGGTACGCAGTATTTT
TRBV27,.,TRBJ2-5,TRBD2,CASGSGGGETQYF,TGTGCCAGCGGTTCGGGAGGTGGAGAGACCCAGTACTTC
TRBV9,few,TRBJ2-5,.,CASSVEGHLGTQYF,TGTGCCAGCAGCGTCGAGGGGCACCTCGGGACCCAGTACTTC
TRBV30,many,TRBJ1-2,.,CAWNHNYGYTF,TGTGCCTGGAACCATAACTATGGCTACACCTTC
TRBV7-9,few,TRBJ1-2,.,CASSLVAANYGYTF,TGTGCCAGCAGCTTAGTAGCAGCTAACTATGGCTACACCTTC
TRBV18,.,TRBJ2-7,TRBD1,CASSPPQNRGYEQYF,TGTGCCAGCTCACCACCTCAAAACAGGGGTTACGAGCAGTACTTC
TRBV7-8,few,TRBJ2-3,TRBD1,CASSRWTGGLTDTQYF,TGTGCCAGCAGCAGATGGACAGGGGGCTTGACAGATACGCAGTATTTT
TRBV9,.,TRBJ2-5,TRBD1,CASSEHRGGQTQYF,TGTGCCAGCAGCGAGCACAGGGGCGGGCAGACCCAGTACTTC
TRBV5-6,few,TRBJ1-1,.,CASSGTDGHRRAFF,TGTGCCAGCAGCGGAACGGACGGCCATAGGAGAGCTTTCTTT
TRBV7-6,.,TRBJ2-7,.,CASSLISAVGGEQYF,TGTGCCAGCAGCTTAATTTCCGCAGTCGGGGGCGAGCAGTACTTC
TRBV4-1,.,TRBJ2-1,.,CASSQAVSLAGSSYNEQFF,TGCGCCAGCAGCCAAGCGGTCAGCTTGGCGGGAAGCTCCTACAATGAGCAGTTCTTC
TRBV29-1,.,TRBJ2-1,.,CSVGYLGLKNNEQFF,TGCAGCGTCGGATACTTGGGACTTAAGAACAATGAGCAGTTCTTC
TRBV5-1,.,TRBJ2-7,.,CASSLSQGRDEQYF,TGCGCCAGCAGCTTGTCGCAGGGGAGAGACGAGCAGTACTTC
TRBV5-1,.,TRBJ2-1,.,CARYPDYNEQFF,TGCGCCAGGTACCCCGACTACAATGAGCAGTTCTTC
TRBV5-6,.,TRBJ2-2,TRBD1,CASSYGTGNTGELFF,TGTGCCAGCAGCTACGGGACAGGGAACACCGGGGAGCTGTTTTTT
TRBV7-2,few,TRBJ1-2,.,CASSPSAGGSNYGYTF,TGTGCCAGCAGCCCATCGGCTGGAGGGTCTAACTATGGCTACACCTTC
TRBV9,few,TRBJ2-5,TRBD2,CASSAGLAGAQYF,TGTGCCAGCAGCGCGGGACTAGCGGGAGCCCAGTACTTC
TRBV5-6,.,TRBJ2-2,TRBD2,CASSPTSGRDTGELFF,TGTGCCAGCAGCCCCACTAGCGGGAGAGACACCGGGGAGCTGTTTTTT
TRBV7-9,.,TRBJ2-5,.,CASSPRSRETQYF,TGTGCCAGCAGCCCCCGATCCAGGGAGACCCAGTACTTC
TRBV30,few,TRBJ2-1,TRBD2,CAGRASSYNEQFF,TGTGCCGGGAGGGCGTCCTCCTACAATGAGCAGTTCTTC
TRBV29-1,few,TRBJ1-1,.,CSVESDWPEAFF,TGCAGCGTTGAGTCTGATTGGCCTGAAGCTTTCTTT
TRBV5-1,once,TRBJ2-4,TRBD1,CASSLGDREKGAQNIQYF,TGCGCCAGCAGCTTGGGGGACAGGGAGAAAGGAGCCCAAAACATTCAGTACTTC